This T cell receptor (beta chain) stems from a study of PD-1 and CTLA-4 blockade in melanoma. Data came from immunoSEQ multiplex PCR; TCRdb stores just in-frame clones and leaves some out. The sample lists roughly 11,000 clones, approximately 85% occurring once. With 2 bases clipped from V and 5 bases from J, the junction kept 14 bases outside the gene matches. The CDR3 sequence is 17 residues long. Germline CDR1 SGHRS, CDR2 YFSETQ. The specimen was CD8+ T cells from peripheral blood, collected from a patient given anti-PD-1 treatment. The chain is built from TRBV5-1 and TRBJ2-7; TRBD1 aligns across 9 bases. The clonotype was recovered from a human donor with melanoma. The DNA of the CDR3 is TGCGCCAGCAGCTTCCGGGACAGGGTTGAGAGGACGGACGAGCAGTACTTC. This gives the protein CASSFRDRVERTDEQYF.